Sequencing of this T cell receptor (beta chain) was carried out in a study of cytomegalovirus exposure and HLA in healthy donors. Turning to the study itself: From around 180 million T cells, an earlier analysis saw approximately 110 million unique TCR beta sequences. The study, taken as a whole, reports: Donors were assumed by presence/absence analyses to have roughly uniform sequencing depth.

The PCR used 60 Vbeta and 13 Jbeta primers. The table came from immunoSEQ multiplex PCR; TCRdb's copy has only in-frame clones and leaves some out. The sample consists of more than 85,000 clones, around 68% of them appearing once. As concerns this clone: The antigen remains unidentified.

Germline CDR1 and CDR2: LNHDA and SQIVND (reference sequence). Trimming shortened V by 5 bases and J by 0 bases, and 14 bases separated the two germline ends. There are 16 residues in the CDR3. This clonotype originated in a human donor in good health. The rearrangement links TRBV19 to TRBJ1-5, with D unresolved. Sample: PBMCs. CDR3 protein: CASSEPSGGSNQPQHF. The CDR3 bases are TGTGCCAGTAGTGAACCCTCCGGAGGTAGCAATCAGCCCCAGCATTTT.